Listed below are T cell receptor beta chains from one sample, sequenced in a study of beta chain features in type 1 diabetes. The table came from immunoSEQ multiplex PCR; TCRdb's copy has only in-frame clones and leaves some out. The repertoire holds hundreds of thousands of clones, with around 15% as singletons. The sequenced sample was naive CD4+ T cells from blood. The receptors come from a man between 18 and 35 years old with type 1 diabetes. CDR3s include the opening cysteine and the closing phenylalanine or tryptophan. A D gene is named only where the DNA matches it firmly. Size is stated for part of the rows, as once, few or many counts, or as a class when the clone is expanded.

>TRBJ1-2|-|TRBV5-4|-
CASSPRAGGVSNYGYTF
TGTGCCAGCAGTCCAAGGGCGGGCGGCGTTTCTAACTATGGCTACACCTTC
>TRBJ2-7|-|TRBV28|TRBD1
CASSSGPGQTYEQYF
TGTGCCAGCAGTTCCGGGCCGGGACAGACTTACGAGCAGTACTTC
>TRBJ1-2|few|TRBV29-1|-
CSVGQNYGYTF
TGCAGCGTTGGACAGAACTATGGCTACACCTTC
>TRBJ1-1|few|TRBV15|-
CATSRDPVPDAEAFF
TGTGCCACCAGCAGAGATCCTGTCCCAGACGCTGAAGCTTTCTTT
>TRBJ1-5|-|TRBV20-1|-
CSASINQPQHF
TGCAGTGCTAGTATCAATCAGCCCCAGCATTTT
>TRBJ1-1|few|TRBV29-1|-
CSIRQEGSVTEAFF
TGCAGCATACGCCAAGAGGGGTCGGTCACTGAAGCTTTCTTT
>TRBJ2-1|once|TRBV11-2|-
CASSFVNEQFF
TGTGCCAGCAGCTTCGTCAATGAGCAGTTCTTC
>TRBJ1-1|few|TRBV28|-
CASSRGGGAFF
TGTGCCAGCAGTCGTGGTGGGGGAGCTTTCTTT
>TRBJ2-5|few|TRBV10-3|-
CAISGAKTPAGETQYF
TGTGCCATCAGTGGGGCGAAGACACCGGCGGGAGAGACCCAGTACTTC
>TRBJ2-3|-|TRBV9|-
CASSVVSTDTQYF
TGTGCCAGCAGCGTAGTTAGCACAGATACGCAGTATTTT
>TRBJ1-1|once|TRBV18|-
CASSPQRNTEAFF
TGTGCCAGCTCACCACAGAGGAACACTGAAGCTTTCTTT
>TRBJ2-7|few|TRBV5-4|TRBD2
CASSGRRETISDEQYF
TGTGCCAGCAGCGGTAGGCGGGAGACAATTAGCGACGAGCAGTACTTC
>TRBJ1-1|few|TRBV5-1|-
CASSLAPGLEAFF
TGCGCCAGCAGCTTGGCCCCCGGGCTAGAAGCTTTCTTT
>TRBJ2-4|few|TRBV23-1|-
CASSQWGDWGKNIQYF
TGCGCCAGCAGTCAATGGGGTGACTGGGGCAAAAACATTCAGTACTTC
>TRBJ2-3|few|TRBV7-9|-
CASSSRGARADTQYF
TGTGCCAGCAGCTCCCGAGGAGCGCGGGCAGATACGCAGTATTTT
>TRBJ2-5|few|TRBV27|-
CGSGMSETQYF
TGTGGTTCAGGCATGAGTGAGACCCAGTACTTC
>TRBJ1-1|few|TRBV19|-
CASSILENTEAFF
TGTGCCAGTAGTATATTGGAGAACACTGAAGCTTTCTTT
>TRBJ2-5|-|TRBV7-2|-
CASSLFFGVQETQYF
TGTGCCAGCAGCTTATTCTTCGGGGTACAAGAGACCCAGTACTTC
>TRBJ1-1|-|TRBV28|-
CASTTPGSRNTEAFF
TGTGCCAGCACCACCCCGGGCAGTCGGAACACTGAAGCTTTCTTT
>TRBJ2-1|few|TRBV5-1|-
CASSFPAQVGGTYNEQFF
TGCGCCAGCAGCTTCCCTGCTCAGGTGGGAGGAACCTACAATGAGCAGTTCTTC
>TRBJ1-6|few|TRBV2|-
CASSAGRANSPLHF
TGTGCCAGCAGTGCTGGCAGGGCTAATTCACCCCTCCACTTT
>TRBJ1-1|few|TRBV30|-
CAWSSGIRAFF
TGTGCCTGGTCATCAGGGATTCGAGCTTTCTTT
>TRBJ1-5|-|TRBV27|-
CASSWQGPYSNQPQHF
TGTGCCAGCAGTTGGCAGGGGCCCTATAGCAATCAGCCCCAGCATTTT
>TRBJ1-4|-|TRBV30|-
CAWSVGVEKLFF
TGTGCCTGGAGTGTGGGAGTTGAAAAACTGTTTTTT
>TRBJ1-5|-|TRBV4-1|TRBD1
CASSATGVPFNQPQHF
TGCGCCAGCAGCGCAACAGGGGTGCCCTTCAATCAGCCCCAGCATTTT
>TRBJ2-7|-|TRBV6-1|-
CASSLDGDEQYF
TGTGCCAGCAGCTTAGATGGGGACGAGCAGTACTTC
>TRBJ2-5|-|TRBV7-2|TRBD2
CASSFPGRQETQYF
TGTGCCAGCAGCTTCCCCGGGAGGCAAGAGACCCAGTACTTC
>TRBJ1-4|few|TRBV2|-
CASSEAGGRLREKLFF
TGTGCCAGCAGTGAAGCGGGCGGACGTTTGCGGGAAAAACTGTTTTTT
>TRBJ1-2|few|TRBV18|TRBD1
CASSPPTGRNYGYTF
TGTGCCAGCTCACCACCGACAGGGAGGAACTATGGCTACACCTTC
>TRBJ2-3|-|TRBV6-6|-
CASRPDYTDTQYF
TGTGCCAGCCGCCCGGACTACACAGATACGCAGTATTTT
>TRBJ2-7|few|TRBV28|TRBD1
CASSGRPGGSYEQYF
TGTGCCAGCAGTGGCCGCCCAGGGGGCTCCTACGAGCAGTACTTC
>TRBJ2-1|-|TRBV5-8|TRBD1
CASSSGTEGSEQFF
TGTGCCAGCAGTTCCGGGACAGAAGGGAGTGAGCAGTTCTTC
>TRBJ1-1|-|TRBV28|TRBD1
CASSLLGGFTEAFF
TGTGCCAGCAGCCTCTTAGGGGGCTTCACTGAAGCTTTCTTT
>TRBJ1-4|few|TRBV21-1|-
CASSKGEGEKLFF
TGTGCCAGCAGCAAAGGGGAGGGTGAAAAACTGTTTTTT
>TRBJ2-1|-|TRBV5-1|TRBD1
CASSSHRGPAYNEQFF
TGCGCCAGCAGCTCCCACAGGGGGCCAGCCTACAATGAGCAGTTCTTC
>TRBJ1-2|few|TRBV5-6|-
CASSLIFGSNGYTF
TGTGCCAGCAGCTTAATTTTCGGGAGTAATGGCTACACCTTC
>TRBJ1-1|-|TRBV30|-
CAWETSRDTEAFF
TGTGCCTGGGAGACATCCCGGGACACTGAAGCTTTCTTT
>TRBJ1-5|-|TRBV28|TRBD1
CASSSIDRANQPQHF
TGTGCCAGCAGTTCCATCGACAGGGCTAATCAGCCCCAGCATTTT
>TRBJ2-3|few|TRBV14|TRBD2
CASSHPEVGGGTDTQYF
TGTGCCAGCAGCCACCCCGAGGTGGGGGGGGGCACAGATACGCAGTATTTT
>TRBJ2-3|-|TRBV7-2|-
CASSSRGDGADTQYF
TGTGCCAGCAGCTCGCGTGGGGACGGGGCAGATACGCAGTATTTT
>TRBJ2-3|few|TRBV28|TRBD1
CASSDAGTADLDTQYF
TGTGCCAGCAGCGATGCCGGGACAGCCGACTTAGATACGCAGTATTTT
>TRBJ2-1|-|TRBV19|-
CASMWALGTNEQFF
TGTGCCAGTATGTGGGCCCTGGGTACTAATGAGCAGTTCTTC
>TRBJ1-4|few|TRBV5-6|-
CASSGIGEADEKLFF
TGTGCCAGCAGCGGGATCGGGGAAGCCGATGAAAAACTGTTTTTT
>TRBJ2-5|-|TRBV18|-
CASSPVGETQYF
TGTGCCAGCTCACCAGTCGGAGAGACCCAGTACTTC
>TRBJ2-4|-|TRBV27|-
CASSLRLTLAKNIQYF
TGTGCCAGCAGTTTACGGTTGACGCTGGCCAAAAACATTCAGTACTTC
>TRBJ2-6|few|TRBV28|-
CASTISGANVLTF
TGTGCCAGCACGATCTCTGGGGCCAACGTCCTGACTTTC
>TRBJ2-2|-|TRBV7-2|TRBD2
CASSLSRLAVGELFF
TGTGCCAGCAGCTTAAGTCGACTAGCGGTCGGGGAGCTGTTTTTT
>TRBJ2-2|-|TRBV7-2|-
CASSWSPNTGELFF
TGTGCCAGCAGCTGGAGCCCCAACACCGGGGAGCTGTTTTTT
>TRBJ2-2|few|TRBV5-6|-
CASSSFTLFVNTGELFF
TGTGCCAGCAGCTCCTTCACTCTGTTCGTGAACACCGGGGAGCTGTTTTTT
>TRBJ2-6|few|TRBV30|-
CAWSVLGSGANVLTF
TGTGCCTGGAGTGTTCTCGGCTCTGGGGCCAACGTCCTGACTTTC
>TRBJ2-5|-|TRBV7-2|TRBD2
CASRPTSGVQETQYF
TGTGCCAGCAGACCGACTAGCGGGGTACAAGAGACCCAGTACTTC
>TRBJ2-4|-|TRBV13|-
CASSLGRRGQKNIQYF
TGTGCCAGCAGCTTAGGCCGTCGAGGGCAGAAAAACATTCAGTACTTC
>TRBJ2-4|-|TRBV7-2|TRBD1
CASSPRDRGSIQYF
TGTGCCAGCAGCCCTCGTGACAGGGGGAGCATTCAGTACTTC
>TRBJ2-1|few|TRBV30|-
CACTRGASSYNEQFF
TGTGCCTGCACCCGGGGGGCTAGCTCCTACAATGAGCAGTTCTTC